This T cell receptor beta chain emerged from a study of cytotoxic CD8 clonotypes in ibrutinib-treated CLL. Germline CDR1 reads LGHNA; CDR2 reads YSLEER. The ends lost 1 base at V and 2 bases at J; junction bases unmatched: 0. The CDR3 runs 15 residues. Measured with immunoSEQ multiplex PCR; TCRdb has only the in-frame clones, and not every one. Of about 200,000 clones in the sample, 60% to 80% were seen once. This TCR came from a human donor with chronic lymphocytic leukemia. The input for sequencing was PBMCs, taken after 12 months of ibrutinib treatment. This rearrangement joins TRBV4-3 to TRBJ2-7; TRBD1 aligns across 12 bases. The CDR3 sequence: CASSQGDRGPYEQYF. The CDR3 DNA is TGCGCCAGCAGCCAAGGGGACAGGGGGCCCTACGAGCAGTACTTC.